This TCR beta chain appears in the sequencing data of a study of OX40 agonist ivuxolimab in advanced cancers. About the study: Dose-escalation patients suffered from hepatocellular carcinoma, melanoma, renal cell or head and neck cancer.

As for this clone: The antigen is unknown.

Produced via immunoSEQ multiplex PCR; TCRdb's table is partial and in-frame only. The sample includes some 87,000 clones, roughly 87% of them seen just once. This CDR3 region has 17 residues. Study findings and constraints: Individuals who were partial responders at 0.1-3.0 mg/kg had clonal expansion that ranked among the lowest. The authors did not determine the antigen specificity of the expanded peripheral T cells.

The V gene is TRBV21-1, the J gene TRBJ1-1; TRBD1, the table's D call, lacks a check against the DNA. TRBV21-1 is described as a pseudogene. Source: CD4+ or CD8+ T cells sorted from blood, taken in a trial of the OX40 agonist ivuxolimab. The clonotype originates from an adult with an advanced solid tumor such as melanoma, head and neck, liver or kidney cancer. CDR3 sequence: CASSKLVRRQGNTEAFF. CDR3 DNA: TGTGCCAGCAGCAAATTGGTCCGCCGACAGGGGAACACTGAAGCTTTCTTT.